This T cell receptor beta chain is from a study of Graves' ophthalmopathy and Graves' hyperthyroidism. The CDR3 loop spans 14 amino acids. V was shortened by 5 bases and J by 1 base, with 9 bases between the two germline ends. This clonotype was recorded at least ten times. Its antigen is as yet unknown. Excluded: other autoimmune disease, uncontrolled infection, pregnancy or lactation. Each diagnosis was determined on the basis of clinical symptoms, serum thyroxine, TRAb, thyroid ultrasound and orbital computed tomography. Notes on the study in general: Blood also harbored most expanded thyroid clonotypes above 0.001 frequency. Ophthalmopathy and stable hyperthyroidism were discriminated by a 13-signature model, with roughly 86% sensitivity and 81.08% specificity.

From RNA, the CDR3 regions of TCR beta chains were amplified and sequenced. The authors performed first-round RT-PCR with HTBI primers and then a second-round multiplex PCR. A single record per CDR3 protein comes from TCRdb applying MiXCR to the multiplex PCR reads. The repertoire holds hundreds of thousands of distinct CDR3 sequences, approximately 22% seen once, with 7.1% in the top ten. The TCR was taken from a woman under 30 with stable Graves' hyperthyroidism. Some clones in this sample may be carry-over from other donors' samples. Input material: peripheral blood. This chain uses TRBV12-3 or TRBV12-4 with TRBJ2-4; D gene ambiguous. CDR3 coding DNA: TGTGCCAGCAGTACATTCCGGGCCAAAAACATTCAGTACTTC. Protein sequence: CASSTFRAKNIQYF.